This TCR beta chain originates from a study of T cell changes during pregnancy in multiple sclerosis. Produced via immunoSEQ multiplex PCR; TCRdb's table is partial and in-frame only. The sample holds over 45,000 clones, about nine tenths seen once. Per germline, CDR1 SGHVS and CDR2 FQNEAQ. CDR3 length equals 15 residues. Trimming left V 7 bases short and J 0 bases short, with 16 bases between. The rearrangement uses TRBV7-8 and TRBJ2-7, with D possibly matching TRBD2 (5 bases). The TCR comes from a female donor with multiple sclerosis, enrolled in a pregnancy study. Sequencing used CD8+ T cells from peripheral blood mononuclear cells, obtained after pregnancy. CDR3 amino acids: CASTSTRGFSYEQYF. The CDR3 DNA sequence: TGTGCCAGCACTAGCACCCGGGGATTCTCCTACGAGCAGTACTTC.